The sequence of this T cell receptor beta chain was determined in a study of T cell responses to AZD1222 COVID-19 vaccine. Libraries were prepared by immunoSEQ multiplex PCR; TCRdb keeps only in-frame clonotypes and omits some of them. In the table there are tens of thousands of clones, 75% to 90% of which are singletons. Overall study findings and caveats: With dominance at 160-218 and 743-854, vaccine-associated CD4 TCRs spanned spike.

In regard to this clone: Its antigen is undetermined.

This sequence originates from an adult who received the AZD1222 COVID-19 vaccine. The source was peripheral blood, collected 28 days after the second AZD1222 dose.

CDR3 protein: CASSLITSGSYNEQFF. CDR3 in DNA: TGTGCCAGCAGTTTAATTACTAGCGGCTCCTACAATGAGCAGTTCTTC. The chain recombines TRBV28 with TRBJ2-1; 8 positions agree with TRBD2. Germline trimming cut 2 bases from V and 0 bases from J; bases unmatched to any gene: 3. Germline CDR1 and CDR2: MDHEN and SYDVKM. This CDR3 comprises 16 residues.